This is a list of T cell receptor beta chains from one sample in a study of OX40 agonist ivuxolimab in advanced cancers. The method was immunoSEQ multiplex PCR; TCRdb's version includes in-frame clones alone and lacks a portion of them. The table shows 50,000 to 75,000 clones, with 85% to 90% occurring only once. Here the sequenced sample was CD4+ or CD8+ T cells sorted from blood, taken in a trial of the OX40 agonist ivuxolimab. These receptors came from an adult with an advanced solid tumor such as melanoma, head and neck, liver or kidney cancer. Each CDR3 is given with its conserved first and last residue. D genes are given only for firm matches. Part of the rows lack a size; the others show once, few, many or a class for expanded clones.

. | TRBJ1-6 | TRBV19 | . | CASNPGSGSIHF | TGTGCCAGTAATCCGGGATCGGGTTCTATCCACTTT
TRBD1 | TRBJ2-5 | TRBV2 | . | CASNRDSSQETQYF | TGTGCCAGCAACCGGGACAGTTCTCAAGAGACCCAGTACTTC
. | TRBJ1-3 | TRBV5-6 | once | CASSLYSASGNTIYF | TGTGCCAGCAGCTTATATTCAGCCTCTGGAAACACCATATATTTT
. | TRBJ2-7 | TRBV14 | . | CASSQAGVHEQYF | TGTGCCAGCAGCCAAGCGGGGGTCCACGAGCAGTACTTC
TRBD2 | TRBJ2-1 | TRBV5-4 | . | CASSLKLAGEDEQFF | TGTGCCAGCAGCTTGAAGCTAGCGGGAGAGGATGAGCAGTTCTTC
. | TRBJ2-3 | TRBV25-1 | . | CAAFSKLKSSTDTQYF | TGTGCCGCCTTCTCCAAGCTTAAATCTAGCACAGATACGCAGTATTTT
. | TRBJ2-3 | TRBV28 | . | CASSSSTSGGGTQYF | TGTGCCAGCAGTTCCTCTACTTCGGGGGGCGGGACGCAGTATTTT
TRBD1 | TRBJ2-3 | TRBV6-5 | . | CASRRDSRTDTQYF | TGTGCCAGCAGGAGGGACAGCCGCACAGATACGCAGTATTTT
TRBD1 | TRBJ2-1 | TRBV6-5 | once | CASSKTGGSHNEQFF | TGTGCCAGCAGCAAGACAGGGGGTTCCCACAATGAGCAGTTCTTC
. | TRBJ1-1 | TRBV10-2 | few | CASSVTREEAFF | TGCGCCAGCAGTGTCACAAGAGAAGAAGCTTTCTTT
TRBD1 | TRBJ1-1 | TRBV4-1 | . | CASSQDLRDRGAAFF | TGCGCCAGCAGCCAAGATCTCCGGGACAGGGGAGCAGCTTTCTTT
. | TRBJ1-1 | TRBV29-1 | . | CSVNRMNTEAFF | TGCAGCGTTAACAGAATGAACACTGAAGCTTTCTTT
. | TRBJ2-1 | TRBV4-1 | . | CASSQGPFFDWTAYNEQFF | TGCGCCAGCAGCCAAGGTCCCTTTTTTGACTGGACCGCGTACAATGAGCAGTTCTTC
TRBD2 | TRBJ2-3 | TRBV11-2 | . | CASSYSSGGATDTQYF | TGTGCCAGCAGCTACTCTAGCGGGGGGGCGACAGATACGCAGTATTTT
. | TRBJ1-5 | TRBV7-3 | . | CASSLKGGQPQHF | TGTGCCAGCAGCTTAAAGGGCGGTCAGCCCCAGCATTTT
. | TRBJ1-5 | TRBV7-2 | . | CASSLDRGTQHF | TGTGCCAGCAGCTTAGACCGGGGAACCCAGCATTTT
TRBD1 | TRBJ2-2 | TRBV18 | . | CASSPTGQGGTGELFF | TGTGCCAGCTCACCTACGGGACAGGGAGGCACCGGGGAGCTGTTTTTT
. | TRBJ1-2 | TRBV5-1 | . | CASSSGVGGAYGYTF | TGCGCCAGCAGCTCCGGGGTTGGGGGGGCATATGGCTACACCTTC
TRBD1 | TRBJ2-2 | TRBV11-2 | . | CASSLTGASNTGELFF | TGTGCCAGCAGCCTTACAGGGGCTTCGAACACCGGGGAGCTGTTTTTT
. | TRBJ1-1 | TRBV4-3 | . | CASSQDAATEAFF | TGCGCCAGCAGCCAAGATGCGGCCACTGAAGCTTTCTTT
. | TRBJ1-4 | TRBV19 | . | CATHGVEKLFF | TGTGCCACCCACGGGGTGGAAAAACTGTTTTTT
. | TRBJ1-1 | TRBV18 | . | CASSTGAMNTEAFF | TGTGCCAGCTCAACCGGGGCGATGAACACTGAAGCTTTCTTT
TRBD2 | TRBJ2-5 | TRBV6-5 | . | CASSYSWGGVETQYF | TGTGCCAGCAGTTACTCTTGGGGGGGAGTGGAGACCCAGTACTTC
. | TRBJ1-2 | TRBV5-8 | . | CASSLDNGRARPNYGYTF | TGTGCCAGCAGCTTGGATAATGGCAGGGCGCGGCCCAACTATGGCTACACCTTC
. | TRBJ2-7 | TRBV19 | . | CASSRAGPVDEQYF | TGTGCCAGTAGTAGGGCGGGTCCCGTGGACGAGCAGTACTTC
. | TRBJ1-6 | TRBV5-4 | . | CASSYRFRSSLSTNSPLHF | TGTGCCAGCAGCTACCGTTTTAGGTCGAGTCTCTCTACTAATTCACCCCTCCACTTT
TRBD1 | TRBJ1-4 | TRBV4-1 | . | CASSPGQGRSTNEKLFF | TGCGCCAGCAGCCCTGGACAGGGAAGGAGTACTAATGAAAAACTGTTTTTT
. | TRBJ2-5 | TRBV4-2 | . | CASSHTAEQETQYF | TGTGCCAGCAGCCATACAGCGGAGCAAGAGACCCAGTACTTC
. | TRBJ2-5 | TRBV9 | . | CASSAGGLETQYF | TGTGCCAGCAGCGCCGGAGGACTAGAGACCCAGTACTTC
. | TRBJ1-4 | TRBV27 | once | CASSLKPLRQGNEKLFF | TGTGCCAGCAGTTTAAAACCCCTTCGGCAGGGTAATGAAAAACTGTTTTTT
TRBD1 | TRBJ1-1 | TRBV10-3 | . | CAISDAPGGEAFF | TGTGCCATCAGTGACGCCCCAGGGGGTGAAGCTTTCTTT
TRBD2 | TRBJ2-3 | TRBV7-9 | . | CASSLDFIGLAGRTDTQYF | TGTGCCAGCAGCTTAGATTTCATTGGGCTAGCGGGCCGCACAGATACGCAGTATTTT
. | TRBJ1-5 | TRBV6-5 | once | CASSRAVNQPQHF | TGTGCCAGCAGTCGGGCCGTAAATCAGCCCCAGCATTTT
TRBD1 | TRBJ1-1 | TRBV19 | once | CASSPWTGNEGTEAFF | TGTGCCAGTAGTCCCTGGACAGGGAATGAAGGCACTGAAGCTTTCTTT
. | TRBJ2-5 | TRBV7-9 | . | CASSSQETQYF | TGTGCCAGCAGCTCCCAAGAGACCCAGTACTTC
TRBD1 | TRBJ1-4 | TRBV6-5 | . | CASSRGQGNEKLFF | TGTGCCAGCAGCCGCGGACAGGGGAATGAAAAACTGTTTTTT
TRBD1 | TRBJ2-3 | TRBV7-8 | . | CASSSSPGTGRNRYF | TGTGCCAGCAGCTCAAGTCCCGGGACAGGGAGGAATCGGTATTTT
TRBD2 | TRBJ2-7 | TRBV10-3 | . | CAISRLAGATDEQYF | TGTGCCATCAGCCGACTAGCGGGAGCCACGGACGAGCAGTACTTC
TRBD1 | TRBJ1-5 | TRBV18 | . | CASSQRTGGNQPQHF | TGTGCCAGCTCACAGCGGACAGGGGGAAATCAGCCCCAGCATTTT